These 31 T cell receptor beta chains were all obtained from the same sample, sequenced in a study of cytomegalovirus exposure and HLA in healthy donors. TCRdb keeps only in-frame clones here, not all; method: immunoSEQ multiplex PCR. The sample gives over 200,000 clones, roughly 90% of which show up once; 0.3% to 0.4% is in the top ten. The sequencing input was PBMCs. These receptors were collected from a woman between 18 and 29 years old in good health and CMV-seronegative.

The V call is TRBV4-1, the J call TRBJ2-3; D may be TRBD2 (6 bases). CDR1 and CDR2 (germline): MGHRA, YSYEKL. This CDR3 has 17 amino acids. V was trimmed by 2 bases and J by 8 bases, leaving 23 bases between them. DNA for the CDR3: TGCGCCAGCAGCCAATCTGTAGCGGTCCCCTTGATAGGTACGCAGTATTTT. Its protein is CASSQSVAVPLIGTQYF.

This chain links TRBV9 with TRBJ2-5; D is perhaps TRBD2 (5 bases). This CDR3 region has 13 residues. V was shortened by 1 base and J by 1 base, with 5 bases between the two germline ends. The germline V gene encodes CDR1 SGDLS and CDR2 YYNGEE. The CDR3 loop is CASSVSGQETQYF. The CDR3 DNA follows: TGTGCCAGCAGCGTAAGCGGCCAAGAGACCCAGTACTTC.

The rearrangement joins TRBV6-5 to TRBJ1-5; tentatively, D is TRBD1 (5 bases). With 4 bases removed from V and 6 bases from J, the gap between germline ends came to 10 bases. The length of the CDR3 is 13 residues. Germline V lookup: CDR1 MNHEY, CDR2 SVGAGI. Here the CDR3 DNA reads TGTGCCAGCAGTTGGGGGGACGGTCAGCCCCAGCATTTT. This translates into CASSWGDGQPQHF.

This chain links TRBV9 with TRBJ1-2; 8 nucleotides align to TRBD1. V dropped 0 bases and J dropped 0; count of bases not matched to a gene: 13. The CDR3 contains 19 residues. Germline CDR1 is SGDLS and CDR2 is YYNGEE. The CDR3 DNA sequence: TGTGCCAGCAGCGTAGGGATACGGGACAGGACCATAGCTAACTATGGCTACACCTTC. Translating gives CASSVGIRDRTIANYGYTF.

DNA for the CDR3: TGTGCCAGCAGCAATGTCAGGGTAGACCACTACGAGCAGTACTTC. Translation: CASSNVRVDHYEQYF. The chain combines TRBV21-1 with TRBJ2-7; the D call in the table, TRBD1, was not verified against the DNA. TRBV21-1 is flagged as a pseudogene. This CDR3 comprises 15 residues.

J is TRBJ2-3 and V is TRBV7-9, with D possibly matching TRBD2 (6 bases). The CDR3 contains 16 residues. Trimming pared 6 bases from V and 4 bases from J, leaving 20 bases between. In germline, CDR1 is SEHNR, CDR2 FQNEAQ (reference sequence). As DNA, the CDR3 is TGTGCCAGCAGATACGCCGGGAGCAGAGCTCCAGATACGCAGTATTTT. Translating it yields CASRYAGSRAPDTQYF.

J is TRBJ2-7 and V is TRBV6-1, with 10 bases fitting TRBD1. There are 15 residues in the CDR3. J gave up 6 bases and V 5 bases, and 10 bases lay outside the gene matches. Germline-derived CDR1 and CDR2 are MNHNS and SASEGT. CDR3 DNA sequence: TGTGCCAGCAGTCTCCCCCGGGACAGGGGAAGCGAGCAGTACTTC. It codes for CASSLPRDRGSEQYF.

The chain is built from TRBV6-1 and TRBJ1-6, with a tentative D call TRBD1 (5 bases). The CDR3 length is 15 residues. Trimming cost V 7 bases and J 11 bases, with 21 bases left between them. Germline V gene data show CDR1 as MNHNS and CDR2 as SASEGT. CDR3: CASTAGPLIGAPLHF. The DNA of the CDR3 is TGTGCCAGCACGGCAGGGCCTCTAATAGGGGCACCCCTCCACTTT.

The chain links TRBV28 to TRBJ2-3, with 14 nucleotides matching TRBD2. There are 17 residues in the CDR3. V dropped 6 bases and J dropped 1; count of bases not matched to a gene: 6. Germline values: CDR1 MDHEN, CDR2 SYDVKM. The CDR3 protein is CASSRWTSGGRTDTQYF. CDR3 coding DNA: TGTGCCAGCAGCCGCTGGACTAGCGGGGGGCGCACAGATACGCAGTATTTT.

The genes are TRBV5-1 and TRBJ1-3, with a tentative D call TRBD1 (6 bases). V shed 4 bases and J shed 4 bases, with 12 bases lying between them. The germline V gene has CDR1 SGHRS and CDR2 YFSETQ. The CDR3 contains 14 residues. CDR3 loop: CASSEGVGGNTIYF. The CDR3 DNA reads TGCGCCAGCAGCGAGGGGGTCGGGGGAAACACCATATATTTT. Full variable domain (missing parts from reference TRBV5-1 and TRBJ1-3): KAGVTQTPRYLIKTRGQQVTLSCSPISGHRSVSWYQQTPGQGLQFLFEYFSETQRNKGNFPGRFSGRQFSNSRSEMNVSTLELGDSALYLCASSEGVGGNTIYFGEGSWLTVV.

The rearrangement joins TRBV27 to TRBJ1-6, with D tentatively TRBD1 (5 bases). CDR3 length: 13 amino acids. V was shortened by 3 bases and J by 8 bases, with 8 bases between the two germline ends. The germline gives CDR1 MNHEY, CDR2 SMNVEV (reference sequence). This CDR3 reads CASSFTGDSPLHF. As DNA, the CDR3 is TGTGCCAGCAGTTTTACAGGCGATTCACCCCTCCACTTT.

The chain combines TRBV19 with TRBJ1-2; 7 nucleotides align to TRBD1. Germline CDR1 and CDR2: LNHDA and SQIVND (reference sequence). V was clipped by 8 bases and J by 0 bases; unmatched bases: 9. This CDR3 has 15 amino acids. CDR3: CASAQGTAANYGYTF. As DNA, the CDR3 is TGTGCCAGTGCACAAGGGACAGCAGCTAACTATGGCTACACCTTC.

DNA of the CDR3: TGTGCCAGCAGCTTAGAGAGGAACACAGATACGCAGTATTTT. Translation gives CASSLERNTDTQYF. The chain links TRBV7-9 to TRBJ2-3; no firm D call. V lost 1 base and J 2 bases, leaving 7 bases between the germline ends. The germline V gene encodes CDR1 SEHNR and CDR2 FQNEAQ (reference sequence). The CDR3 has 14 amino acids.

The rearrangement links TRBV19 to TRBJ1-5; TRBD1 might be the D (5 bases). CDR1 and CDR2 from the germline V gene are LNHDA and SQIVND (reference sequence). The CDR3 sequence is 13 residues long. Trimming took off 8 bases at V and 5 bases at J, with 13 bases between the two ends. The CDR3 protein is CASRGGLYQPQHF. Written as DNA, the CDR3 is TGTGCCAGTCGCGGGGGATTATATCAGCCCCAGCATTTT.

The chain joins TRBV28 to TRBJ2-7; D might be TRBD2 (5 bases). This CDR3 is built from 14 residues. With 2 bases removed from V and 3 bases from J, the gap between germline ends came to 11 bases. The germline V gene has CDR1 MDHEN and CDR2 SYDVKM. This CDR3 reads CASSLNPGDYEQYF. The CDR3, as DNA: TGTGCCAGCAGTTTAAATCCCGGGGACTACGAGCAGTACTTC.

The rearrangement uses TRBV19 and TRBJ2-7, with 7 bases identical to TRBD2. The CDR3 covers 14 residues. Germline V lookup: CDR1 LNHDA, CDR2 SQIVND (reference sequence). V dropped 3 bases and J dropped 3; count of bases not matched to a gene: 5. The CDR3 is CASSIRGVVYEQYF. CDR3 DNA sequence: TGTGCCAGTAGTATTCGGGGGGTCGTCTACGAGCAGTACTTC.

The chain has TRBV18 and TRBJ2-7, with 7 bases identical to TRBD2. The CDR3 contains 16 residues. Germline loops: CDR1 KGHSH, CDR2 LQKENI. V was pared by 3 bases and J by 7 bases, with 15 bases of the junction left unmatched. The CDR3 spells CASSPSGLSGGLEQYV. As DNA, the CDR3 is TGTGCCAGCTCACCCAGTGGCTTATCGGGGGGTTTAGAGCAGTACGTC.

The chain couples TRBV4-1 to TRBJ2-1; the match to TRBD2 covers 8 bases. Germline CDR1 and CDR2: MGHRA and YSYEKL. Trimming removed 2 bases from V and 7 bases from J; junction bases left unmatched: 7. This CDR3 spans 15 amino acids. CDR3 nucleotide sequence: TGCGCCAGCAGCCAAATACGGGGGGGCAGAAATGAGCAGTTCTTC. It translates to CASSQIRGGRNEQFF.

The V gene is TRBV6-1, the J gene TRBJ1-4; the D gene is possibly TRBD1 (6 bases). CDR1 MNHNS and CDR2 SASEGT come from the germline V gene. The CDR3 runs to 14 residues. Trimming stripped 6 bases from V and 4 bases from J, with 12 bases between. The CDR3 spells CASSDTGYNEKLFF. CDR3 coding DNA: TGTGCCAGCAGCGACACAGGGTATAATGAAAAACTGTTTTTT.

The chain recombines TRBV9 with TRBJ1-1; perhaps TRBD1 as D (5 bases). The CDR3 totals 13 residues. The V end lost 3 bases, the J end lost 5 bases, and 11 bases lay between the germline ends. Germline V CDR1 and CDR2: SGDLS, YYNGEE. The CDR3 sequence is CASSARKGTEAFF. The CDR3 nucleotides read TGTGCCAGCAGCGCCAGGAAGGGGACTGAAGCTTTCTTT.

The gene calls are TRBV9 and TRBJ2-1, with D possibly being TRBD2 (5 bases). From germline, CDR1 is SGDLS and CDR2 YYNGEE. The V end was cut by 0 bases, the J end by 1 base, with 14 bases between. The CDR3 is 17 amino acids. CDR3 protein: CASSVEWRPNSYNEQFF. As DNA, the CDR3 is TGTGCCAGCAGCGTAGAATGGAGGCCAAATTCCTACAATGAGCAGTTCTTC.

V usage is TRBV6-1 and J usage is TRBJ2-7, with TRBD1 identical over 8 bases. Germline V lookup: CDR1 MNHNS, CDR2 SASEGT. V shed 2 bases and J 3 bases; nucleotides not matched to a gene: 9. This CDR3 is 16 amino acids long. DNA for the CDR3: TGTGCCAGCAGTGAACCGTGGCAGGGGGCGAACTACGAGCAGTACGTC. Translating gives CASSEPWQGANYEQYV.

The chain couples TRBV6-5 to TRBJ2-5; TRBD1 might be the D (5 bases). CDR1 is MNHEY and CDR2 is SVGAGI in the germline V gene. The CDR3 contains 14 residues. Between the trimmed V and J ends, which lost 4 bases and 0 bases, there was a span of 9 bases. The CDR3 loop reads CASSSPGYQETQYF. For the CDR3, the DNA is TGTGCCAGCAGTTCACCAGGGTACCAAGAGACCCAGTACTTC.

This chain uses TRBV6-5 with TRBJ1-5; 9 bases are a match to TRBD1. In germline, CDR1 is MNHEY, CDR2 SVGAGI. This CDR3 comprises 15 residues. The ends lost 6 bases at V and 1 base at J; junction bases unmatched: 4. The DNA for the CDR3 is TGTGCCAGCAGGCAGGACAGGGGAAGCAATCAGCCCCAGCATTTT. As protein: CASRQDRGSNQPQHF.

The chain carries TRBV4-1 and TRBJ2-2; 7 nucleotides match TRBD2. CDR3 size: 17 residues. V lost 1 base to trimming and J lost 4 bases; unmatched junction nucleotides: 9. Germline V gives CDR1 MGHRA, CDR2 YSYEKL. CDR3 in DNA: TGCGCCAGCAGCCAAGCTAGACCGGGAGGAAGCACCGGGGAGCTGTTTTTT. Encoded protein: CASSQARPGGSTGELFF.

The rearrangement uses TRBV7-9 and TRBJ2-7; D is unresolved. V lost 0 bases, J lost 4 bases, and 4 bases lay in between. Germline CDR1 SEHNR, CDR2 FQNEAQ (reference sequence). CDR3 length equals 12 residues. CDR3 nucleotide sequence: TGTGCCAGCAGCTTAGCCGTTTACGAGCAGTACTTC. Its protein is CASSLAVYEQYF.

In DNA form, the CDR3 reads TGTGCCAGCAGCTTAGATCGTATGGGGGCTGGCACCGGGGAGCTGTTTTTT. Its protein product is CASSLDRMGAGTGELFF. This chain links TRBV11-2 with TRBJ2-2, with D possibly being TRBD1 (6 bases). Germline loops: CDR1 SGHAT, CDR2 FQNNGV. CDR3 length equals 17 residues. V lost 0 bases and J 4 bases, leaving 15 bases between the germline ends.

A few counts support this clone. This chain joins TRBV2 and TRBJ2-7, with 7 bases fitting TRBD1. This CDR3 region has 11 residues. V lost 10 bases to trimming and J lost 5 bases; unmatched junction nucleotides: 5. Germline lookup yields CDR1 SNHLY and CDR2 FYNNEI. DNA for the CDR3: TGTGCCACCCGAGGGGGCGACGAGCAGTACTTC. Amino acids: CATRGGDEQYF.

The rearrangement joins TRBV6-5 to TRBJ1-1; D gene uncertain. V was cut by 6 bases and J by 1 base, with 6 bases left in between. The CDR3 is made up of 12 amino acids. Germline CDR1 and CDR2: MNHEY and SVGAGI. Here the CDR3 reads CASRSGNTEAFF. The CDR3 nucleotides read TGTGCCAGCAGGTCCGGGAACACTGAAGCTTTCTTT.

The chain is built from TRBV6-1 and TRBJ2-7, with D maybe TRBD1 (6 bases). There are 14 residues in the CDR3. The germline V and J ends were trimmed by 8 bases and 7 bases, with 21 bases remaining between them. Germline lookup yields CDR1 MNHNS and CDR2 SASEGT. This CDR3 is CASLTTGTRDEQYV. The CDR3, as DNA: TGTGCCAGCCTTACGACGGGGACAAGGGATGAGCAGTACGTC.

This clone was detected a few times. This chain links TRBV7-9 with TRBJ2-2; 11 bases fit TRBD1. CDR3 length: 15 amino acids. V dropped 3 bases and J dropped 4; count of bases not matched to a gene: 1. Germline loops: CDR1 SEHNR, CDR2 FQNEAQ (reference sequence). CDR3 in amino acids: CASSLGQGVTGELFF. CDR3 nucleotide sequence: TGTGCCAGCAGCTTGGGACAGGGGGTCACCGGGGAGCTGTTTTTT.